This paragraph covers one T cell receptor beta chain sequence. The identical CDR3 is also encoded by other nucleotide sequences in the sample. In the original processing: Cell counts per sample came from amplifying reference gene primers. TCRdb's copy holds only in-frame clones and misses some; the assay was immunoSEQ multiplex PCR. The V and J calls and clone size come from that table; D and trimming were worked out from the DNA. The sample consists of 200,000 to 250,000 clones, approximately 82% of them appearing once. The sample originates from a study of blood T cell repertoires in COVID-19. Overall study context: From the United States, Italy and Spain came samples of acute and convalescent COVID-19. Sources were T cells, B-cell-depleted T cells, or PBMCs; the material itself was cDNA or gDNA.

The V and J ends lost 0 bases and 8 bases respectively, with 13 bases between them. The CDR3 is 14 residues long. Germline V gene data show CDR1 as MNHNS and CDR2 as SASEGT. This sequence was found in a woman in her thirties or forties with acute or convalescent COVID-19. The chain joins TRBV6-1 to TRBJ1-2; the D gene is possibly TRBD1 (5 bases). The sample comprised peripheral blood. The DNA of the CDR3 is TGTGCCAGCAGTGAAGCGTACAGGATATACGGCTACACCTTC. Translated: CASSEAYRIYGYTF.